This TCR beta chain emerged from a study of T cell clones after liver transplantation. Study summary: Immunosuppression withdrawal was tried within 2 years after liver transplantation in this trial. Subjects received no induction therapy and standard immunosuppression until randomization at 12-24 months post-transplant. Regarding the study as a whole: In two subjects, few donor cells limited the measurable donor-reactive repertoire.

TCRdb's table, derived via immunoSEQ multiplex PCR, lists solely in-frame clones and lacks some. The sample carries about 72,000 clones, about 92% recorded once. Deletions cut 3 bases from V and 0 bases from J, with 5 bases between. CDR1 is PRHDT, CDR2 FYEKMQ, per germline (reference sequence). The CDR3 is 14 amino acids. On this clone itself: The antigen remains unidentified. The identical CDR3 is also encoded by other nucleotide sequences in the sample.

The rearrangement uses TRBV13 and TRBJ1-4; D unresolved. This receptor was taken from a human donor who received a liver transplant. Sequencing used CD4+ T cells from blood, obtained before liver transplant. Here the CDR3 reads CASSLKTTNEKLFF. The CDR3 DNA reads as TGTGCCAGCAGCTTGAAGACAACTAATGAAAAACTGTTTTTT.